The 18 T cell receptor beta chains below all came from one sample that was sequenced in a study of blood T cells in healthy people across ages. Using a J-beta primer mix together with a sample-barcoded 5' primer, a second PCR was run for about 6 to 12 cycles. TCRdb itself ran the 5' RACE reads through MiXCR, one entry per CDR3 protein. In the table there are approximately 490,000 distinct CDR3 sequences, around 24% of which are singletons. These data were also filed under a second study, of T cells of mothers and their children.

The specimen was blood. The receptors originated from a boy younger than 18 in good health.

This clonotype occurred many times. The chain has TRBV19 and TRBJ1-1; D is undetermined. This CDR3 is 12 amino acids long. The V end lost 8 bases, the J end lost 1 base, and 8 bases lay between the germline ends. In germline, CDR1 is LNHDA, CDR2 SQIVND (reference sequence). Here the CDR3 DNA reads TGTGCCAGTCGGACGGGGAACACTGAAGCTTTCTTT. This codes for CASRTGNTEAFF.

The chain combines TRBV11-2 with TRBJ2-5, with D possibly being TRBD2 (5 bases). From germline, CDR1 is SGHAT and CDR2 FQNNGV. This CDR3 region has 14 residues. V was pared by 4 bases and J by 7 bases, with 16 bases between. In DNA form, the CDR3 reads TGTGCCAGCAGCTGGCCTGTACTAGTCGCGACCCAGTACTTC. Encoded protein: CASSWPVLVATQYF. Combining the CDR3 with reference TRBV11-2 and TRBJ2-5 gives the whole variable domain EAGVAQSPRYKIIEKRQSVAFWCNPISGHATLYWYQQILGQGPKLLIQFQNNGVVDDSQLPKDRFSAERLKGVDSTLKIQPAKLEDSAVYLCASSWPVLVATQYFGPGTRLLVL.

The chain combines TRBV18 with TRBJ2-5, with 7 positions matching TRBD1. The closer fit of TRBJ2-7 to the DNA end suggests the J call may be wrong. The CDR3 covers 15 residues. Germline-derived CDR1 and CDR2 are KGHSH and LQKENI. This chain's CDR3 is CASSPLGQDAYEQYF. CDR3 nucleotide sequence: TGTGCCAGCTCACCCCTCGGACAGGACGCCTACGAGCAGTACTTC.

This clonotype was counted between two and nine times. The gene calls are TRBV7-2 and TRBJ2-5; tentative D call: TRBD1 (5 bases). Matching the DNA end better, TRBJ2-1 makes the J call doubtful. The CDR3 length is 15 residues. Germline V gene lookup returns CDR1 SGHTA and CDR2 FQGNSA. DNA of the CDR3: TGTGCCAGCAGCCCGACAGCAAGTAAATACAATGAGCAGTTCTTC. This translates into CASSPTASKYNEQFF.

The chain links TRBV6-2 or TRBV6-3 to TRBJ2-3, with 11 bases lining up with TRBD1. Germline CDR1 reads MNHEY; CDR2 reads SVGEGT. Trimming at V came to 5 bases and at J to 5 bases, leaving 12 bases not matched to a gene. The CDR3 contains 17 residues. CDR3 loop: CASSTPRTGGAGDTQYF. Here the CDR3 DNA reads TGTGCCAGCAGTACTCCTCGGACAGGGGGCGCCGGAGATACGCAGTATTTT.

This clonotype was seen a handful of times. CDR3 coding DNA: TGTGCCAGCAGCTCAACCCGTCTGGGAGGGGAAAAACTGTTTTTT. Amino acid sequence: CASSSTRLGGEKLFF. The V gene is TRBV7-8, the J gene TRBJ1-4; D gene uncertain. Germline V gives CDR1 SGHVS, CDR2 FQNEAQ. The CDR3 runs 15 residues. Trimming left V 4 bases short and J 8 bases short, with 17 bases between.

This clonotype turned up a few times. The chain combines TRBV20-1 with TRBJ2-3, with 8 bases matching TRBD2. CDR1 is DFQATT and CDR2 is SNEGSKA in the germline V gene (reference sequence). The V gene end was trimmed by 5 bases and the J gene end by 2 bases; junction bases not matched to a gene: 9. This CDR3 is 15 amino acids long. CDR3 in DNA: TGCAGTGCTCTCGGGAGGGCCTTTGTCACAGATACGCAGTATTTT. It is translated as CSALGRAFVTDTQYF.

This rearrangement joins TRBV11-2 to TRBJ2-7, with 8 nucleotides matching TRBD2. The V segment lost 6 bases and the J segment 0 bases; nucleotides outside the gene matches: 19. Germline loops: CDR1 SGHAT, CDR2 FQNNGV. The length of the CDR3 is 19 residues. The CDR3 DNA follows: TGTGCCAGCAGTAACTCAGAGACCCTAGCGGGCCGAAGCTCCTACGAGCAGTACTTC. As protein: CASSNSETLAGRSSYEQYF.

This clonotype was found a few times. An end of the junction does not agree with germline; a read error may underlie this. The chain recombines TRBV20-1 with TRBJ2-3; the match to TRBD1 covers 8 bases. This CDR3 spans 16 amino acids. Germline CDR1 reads DFQATT; CDR2 reads SNEGSKA (reference sequence). The CDR3 nucleotides are TGCAGTGCTAGAGTTTTTGGACAGGGCCGCACAAATACGCAGTATTTT. Translated: CSARVFGQGRTNTQYF.

This clonotype has a handful of counts. A junction end diverges from the germline sequence, so it may reflect a read error. V is TRBV3-1 and J is TRBJ2-4, with 7 bases lining up with TRBD1. The CDR3 totals 14 residues. The germline V gene has CDR1 LGHDT and CDR2 YNNKEL (reference sequence). CDR3 region: CASSQNRGETIQHF. In nucleotides, the CDR3 is TGTGCCAGCAGCCAAAACAGGGGTGAAACCATTCAGCACTTC.

This chain links TRBV28 with TRBJ2-1; 12 bases line up with TRBD2. Germline CDR1 MDHEN, CDR2 SYDVKM. CDR3 size: 17 residues. With 4 bases clipped from V and 6 bases from J, the junction kept 10 bases outside the gene matches. CDR3 region: CASSSSELAGGRNEQFF. The CDR3, as DNA: TGTGCCAGCAGTTCCTCCGAACTAGCGGGAGGACGCAATGAGCAGTTCTTC.

There are a few counts of this clonotype. The V call is TRBV24-1, the J call TRBJ2-1; D is perhaps TRBD2 (5 bases). CDR1 and CDR2 from the germline V gene are KGHDR and SFDVKD. Trimming removed 2 bases at V and 5 bases at J, with 9 bases between. This CDR3 region has 14 residues. The CDR3 region has the DNA TGTGCCACCAGTGATTGGACGGGGAACAATGAGCAGTTCTTC. It translates to CATSDWTGNNEQFF.

V is TRBV9 and J is TRBJ2-1, with TRBD2 matching 8 bases. The junction had 10 bases not matched to a gene; V was cut back by 5 bases and J by 6 bases. Germline V gene data show CDR1 as SGDLS and CDR2 as YYNGEE. There are 15 residues in the CDR3. CDR3 in amino acids: CASSQEGLAGNEQFF. CDR3 DNA: TGTGCCAGCAGTCAAGAGGGGCTAGCGGGCAATGAGCAGTTCTTC.

This clonotype was found a few times. The V gene is TRBV29-1, the J gene TRBJ2-7, with D uncertain. Germline values: CDR1 SQVTM, CDR2 ANQGSEA. The CDR3 has 13 amino acids. V was shortened by 5 bases and J by 0 bases, with 11 bases between the two germline ends. The CDR3 loop is CSVRKWSSYEQYF. As DNA, the CDR3 is TGCAGCGTTCGGAAGTGGTCCTCCTACGAGCAGTACTTC.

The rearrangement joins TRBV4-1 to TRBJ2-7; 8 positions match TRBD2. Germline CDR1 MGHRA, CDR2 YSYEKL. The CDR3 loop spans 19 amino acids. With 4 bases clipped from V and 0 bases from J, the junction kept 17 bases outside the gene matches. The CDR3 spells CASSRLPPIAGIGSYEQYF. CDR3 nucleotide sequence: TGCGCCAGCAGCCGCCTCCCCCCCATAGCGGGAATCGGCTCCTACGAGCAGTACTTC.

A few counts support this clonotype. This chain joins TRBV4-1 and TRBJ2-5, with D maybe TRBD2 (6 bases). V lost 1 base and J 5 bases, leaving 14 bases between the germline ends. This CDR3 is 15 amino acids long. Per the germline V gene, CDR1 is MGHRA and CDR2 is YSYEKL. The chain's CDR3 is CASSQVASVGETQYF. CDR3 DNA sequence: TGCGCCAGCAGCCAAGTGGCTAGCGTGGGGGAGACCCAGTACTTC.

The genes are TRBV7-2 and TRBJ1-5; tentatively, D is TRBD1 (6 bases). The V gene lost 2 bases and the J gene lost 2 bases, with 16 bases spanning the gap. This CDR3 has 17 amino acids. Germline CDR1 SGHTA, CDR2 FQGNSA. In DNA form, the CDR3 reads TGTGCCAGCAGCTTATGGGGTAGGACAGTTCGCAATCAGCCCCAGCATTTT. Protein: CASSLWGRTVRNQPQHF.

This rearrangement joins TRBV4-2 to TRBJ1-1; D perhaps matches TRBD1 (5 bases). The CDR3 is made up of 16 amino acids. V lost 0 bases and J 0 bases, leaving 11 bases between the germline ends. Germline CDR1 LGHNA, CDR2 YNFKEQ. The CDR3 sequence is CASSQDLAGVNTEAFF. In nucleotides, the CDR3 is TGTGCCAGCAGCCAAGATCTTGCGGGGGTGAACACTGAAGCTTTCTTT.